This T cell receptor beta chain was observed in a study of control samples from healthy donors and cancer patients. Some clones are missing from TCRdb's copy, which holds only in-frame ones; the method was immunoSEQ multiplex PCR. This sample yields 90,000 or so clones, of which roughly 89% are seen a single time; roughly 7.2% belongs to the top ten. With 0 bases removed from V and 8 bases from J, the gap between germline ends came to 16 bases. The germline V gene has CDR1 GTSNPN and CDR2 SVGIG (reference sequence). The CDR3 contains 14 residues. The source of this sequence is a woman aged 55 to 70 in good health. What was sequenced was blood. V and J are TRBV30 and TRBJ1-2; D gene uncertain. The CDR3 DNA follows: TGTGCCTGGAGTGTACATACTGGAAATGGGGGCTACACCTTC. Protein sequence: CAWSVHTGNGGYTF.